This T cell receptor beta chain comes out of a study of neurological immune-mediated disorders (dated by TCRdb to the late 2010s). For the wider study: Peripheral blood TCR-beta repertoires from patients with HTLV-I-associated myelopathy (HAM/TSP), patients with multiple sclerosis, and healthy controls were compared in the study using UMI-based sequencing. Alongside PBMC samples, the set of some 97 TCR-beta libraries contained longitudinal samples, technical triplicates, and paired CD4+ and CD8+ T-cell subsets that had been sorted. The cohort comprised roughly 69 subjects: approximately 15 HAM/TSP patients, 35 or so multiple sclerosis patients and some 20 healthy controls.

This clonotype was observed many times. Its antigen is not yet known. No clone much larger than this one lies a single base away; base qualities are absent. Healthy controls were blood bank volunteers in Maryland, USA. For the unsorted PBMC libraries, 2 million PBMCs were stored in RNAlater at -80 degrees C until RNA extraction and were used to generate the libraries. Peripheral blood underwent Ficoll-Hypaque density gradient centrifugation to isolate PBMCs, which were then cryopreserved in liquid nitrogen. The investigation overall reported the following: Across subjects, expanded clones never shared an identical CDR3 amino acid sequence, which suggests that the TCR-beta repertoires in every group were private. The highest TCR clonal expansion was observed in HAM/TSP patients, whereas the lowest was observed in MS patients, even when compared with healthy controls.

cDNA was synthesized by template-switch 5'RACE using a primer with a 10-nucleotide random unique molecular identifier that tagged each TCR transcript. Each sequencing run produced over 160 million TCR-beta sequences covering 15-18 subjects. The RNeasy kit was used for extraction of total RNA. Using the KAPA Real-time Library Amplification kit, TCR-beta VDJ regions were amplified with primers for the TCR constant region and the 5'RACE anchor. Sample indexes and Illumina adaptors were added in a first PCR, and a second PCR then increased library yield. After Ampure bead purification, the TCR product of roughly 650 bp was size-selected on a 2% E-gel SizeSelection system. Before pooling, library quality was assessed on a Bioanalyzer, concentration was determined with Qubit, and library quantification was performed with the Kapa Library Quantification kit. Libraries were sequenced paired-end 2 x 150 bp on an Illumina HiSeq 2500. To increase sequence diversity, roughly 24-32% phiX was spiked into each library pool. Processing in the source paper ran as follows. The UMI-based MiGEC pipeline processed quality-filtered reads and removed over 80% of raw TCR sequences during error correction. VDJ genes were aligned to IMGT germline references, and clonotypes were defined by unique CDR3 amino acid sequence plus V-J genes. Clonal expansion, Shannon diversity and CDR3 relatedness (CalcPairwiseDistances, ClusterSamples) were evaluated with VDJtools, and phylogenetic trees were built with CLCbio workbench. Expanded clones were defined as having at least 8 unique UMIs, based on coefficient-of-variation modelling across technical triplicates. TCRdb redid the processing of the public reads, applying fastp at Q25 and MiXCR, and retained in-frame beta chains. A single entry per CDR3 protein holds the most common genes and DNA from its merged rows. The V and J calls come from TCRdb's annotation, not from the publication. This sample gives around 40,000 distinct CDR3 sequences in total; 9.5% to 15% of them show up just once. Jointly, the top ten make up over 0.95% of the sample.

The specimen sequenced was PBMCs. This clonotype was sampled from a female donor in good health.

The CDR3 amino acid sequence is: CASSLAAGENQPQHF. The DNA sequence follows: TGTGCCAGCAGCTTGGCCGCAGGGGAGAATCAGCCCCAGCATTTT. Here the chain combines TRBV5-5 and TRBJ1-5; the D gene is perhaps TRBD1, on 6 matching bases. The CDR3 contains 15 residues, cysteine and phenylalanine counted. The sequence is cut down to CDR3 DNA, 45 bases in frame from base 1. Deletion took 0 bases off V and 4 bases off J, with a span of 11 bases between the germline ends. CDR1 and CDR2 (SGHKS, YYEKEE) derive from the germline V gene (reference sequence).